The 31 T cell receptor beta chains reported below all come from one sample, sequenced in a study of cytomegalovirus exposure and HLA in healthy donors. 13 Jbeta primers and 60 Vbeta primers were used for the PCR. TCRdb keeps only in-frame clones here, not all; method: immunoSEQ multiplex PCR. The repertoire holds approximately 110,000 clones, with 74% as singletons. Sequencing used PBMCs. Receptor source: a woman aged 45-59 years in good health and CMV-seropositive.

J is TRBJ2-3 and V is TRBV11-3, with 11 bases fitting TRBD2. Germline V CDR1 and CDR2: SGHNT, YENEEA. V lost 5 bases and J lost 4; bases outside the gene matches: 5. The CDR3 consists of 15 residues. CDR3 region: CASSGSGGAADTQYF. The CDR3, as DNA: TGTGCCAGCAGCGGTAGCGGGGGGGCCGCAGATACGCAGTATTTT.

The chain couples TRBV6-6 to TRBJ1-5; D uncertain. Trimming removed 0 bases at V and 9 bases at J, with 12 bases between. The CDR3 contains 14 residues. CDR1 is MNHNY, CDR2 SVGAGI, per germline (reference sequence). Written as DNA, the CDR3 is TGTGCCAGCAGTTACTCGAATTATGGGCCGCCCCAGCATTTT. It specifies CASSYSNYGPPQHF.

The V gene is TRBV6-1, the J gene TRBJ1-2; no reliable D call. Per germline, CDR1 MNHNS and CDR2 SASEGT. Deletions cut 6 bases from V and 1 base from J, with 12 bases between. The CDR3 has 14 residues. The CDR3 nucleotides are TGTGCCAGCAGAGGAGGGTATAGTAACTATGGCTACACCTTC. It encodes CASRGGYSNYGYTF.

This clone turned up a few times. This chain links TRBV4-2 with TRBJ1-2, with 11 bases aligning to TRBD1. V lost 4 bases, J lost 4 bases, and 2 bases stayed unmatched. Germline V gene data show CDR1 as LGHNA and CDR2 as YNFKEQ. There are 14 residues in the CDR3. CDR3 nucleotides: TGTGCCAGCAGCCCGGGGACAGGGGGCTATGGCTACACCTTC. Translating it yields CASSPGTGGYGYTF.

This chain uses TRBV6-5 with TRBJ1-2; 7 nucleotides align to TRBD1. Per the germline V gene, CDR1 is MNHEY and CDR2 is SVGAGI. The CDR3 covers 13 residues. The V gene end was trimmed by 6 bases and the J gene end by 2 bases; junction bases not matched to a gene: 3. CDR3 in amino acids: CASSAQGNYGYTF. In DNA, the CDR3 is TGTGCCAGCAGCGCACAGGGGAACTATGGCTACACCTTC.

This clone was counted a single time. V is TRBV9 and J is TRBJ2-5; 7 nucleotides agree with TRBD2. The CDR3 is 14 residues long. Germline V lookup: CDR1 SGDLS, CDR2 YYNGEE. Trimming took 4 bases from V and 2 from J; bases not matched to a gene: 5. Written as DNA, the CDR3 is TGTGCCAGCAGCCCAGCGGGGCAGCAAGAGACCCAGTACTTC. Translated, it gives CASSPAGQQETQYF.

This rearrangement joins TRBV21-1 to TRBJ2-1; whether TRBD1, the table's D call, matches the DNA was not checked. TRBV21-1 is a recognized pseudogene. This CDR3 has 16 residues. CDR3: CASSKLTDIGFNEQFF. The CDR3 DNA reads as TGTGCCAGCAGCAAATTGACAGACATTGGTTTCAATGAGCAGTTCTTC.

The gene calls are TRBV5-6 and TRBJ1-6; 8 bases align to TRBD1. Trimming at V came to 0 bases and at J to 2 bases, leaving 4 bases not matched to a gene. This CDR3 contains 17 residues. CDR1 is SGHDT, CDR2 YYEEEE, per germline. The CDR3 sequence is CASSLVQGAAYNSPLHF. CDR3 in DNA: TGTGCCAGCAGCTTGGTTCAGGGGGCCGCCTATAATTCACCCCTCCACTTT.

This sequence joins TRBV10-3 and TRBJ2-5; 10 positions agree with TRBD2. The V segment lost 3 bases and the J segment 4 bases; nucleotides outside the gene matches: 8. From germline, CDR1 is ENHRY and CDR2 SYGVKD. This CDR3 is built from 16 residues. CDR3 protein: CAISDVAGGSPETQYF. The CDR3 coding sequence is TGTGCCATCAGTGACGTAGCGGGGGGATCCCCAGAGACCCAGTACTTC.

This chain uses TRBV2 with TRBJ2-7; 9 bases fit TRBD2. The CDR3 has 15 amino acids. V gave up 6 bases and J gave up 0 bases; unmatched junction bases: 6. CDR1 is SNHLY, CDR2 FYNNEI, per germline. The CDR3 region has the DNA TGTGCCAGCAGACGACAGCGGGGGGCCTCCTACGAGCAGTACTTC. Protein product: CASRRQRGASYEQYF. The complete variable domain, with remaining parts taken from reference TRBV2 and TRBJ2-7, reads EPEVTQTPSHQVTQMGQEVILRCVPISNHLYFYWYRQILGQKVEFLVSFYNNEISEKSEIFDDQFSVERPDGSNFTLKIRSTKLEDSAMYFCASRRQRGASYEQYFGPGTRLTVT.

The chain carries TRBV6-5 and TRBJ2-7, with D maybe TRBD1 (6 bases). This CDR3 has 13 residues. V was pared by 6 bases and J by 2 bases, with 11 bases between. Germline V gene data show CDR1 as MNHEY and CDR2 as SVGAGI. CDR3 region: CASRSRDTYEQYF. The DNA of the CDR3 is TGTGCCAGCAGGAGCCGGGACACCTACGAGCAGTACTTC.

The CDR3 here is CASSGGQDTDTQYF. Written as DNA, the CDR3 is TGCGCCAGCAGCGGGGGACAGGACACAGATACGCAGTATTTT. The chain links TRBV5-1 to TRBJ2-3, with 8 positions matching TRBD1. Germline assignment: CDR1 SGHRS and CDR2 YFSETQ. The CDR3 has 14 residues. V trimming: 4 bases; J trimming: 2 bases; junction bases outside the gene matches: 3.

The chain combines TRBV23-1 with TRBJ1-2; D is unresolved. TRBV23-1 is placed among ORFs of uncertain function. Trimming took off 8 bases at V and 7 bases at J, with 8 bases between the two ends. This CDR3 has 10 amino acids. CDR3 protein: CASLTGGYTF. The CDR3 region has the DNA TGCGCCAGCTTAACGGGTGGCTACACCTTC.

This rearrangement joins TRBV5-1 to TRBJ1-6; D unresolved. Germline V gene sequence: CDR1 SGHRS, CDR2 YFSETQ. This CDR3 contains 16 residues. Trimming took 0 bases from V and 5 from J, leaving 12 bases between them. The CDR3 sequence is CASSLDPAGNNSPLHF. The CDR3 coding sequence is TGCGCCAGCAGCTTGGATCCCGCGGGGAATAATTCACCCCTCCACTTT.

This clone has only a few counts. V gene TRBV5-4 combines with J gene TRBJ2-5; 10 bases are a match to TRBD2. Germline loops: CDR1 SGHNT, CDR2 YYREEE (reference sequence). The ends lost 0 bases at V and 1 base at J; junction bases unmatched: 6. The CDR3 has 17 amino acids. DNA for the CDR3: TGTGCCAGCAGCTTGGTTGTCGAGCGGGGGGGCCAAGAGACCCAGTACTTC. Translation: CASSLVVERGGQETQYF.

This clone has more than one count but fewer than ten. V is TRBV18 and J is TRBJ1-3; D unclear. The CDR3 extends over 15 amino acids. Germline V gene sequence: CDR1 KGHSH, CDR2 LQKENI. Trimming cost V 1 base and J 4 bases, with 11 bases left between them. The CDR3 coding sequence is TGTGCCAGCTCACCACTCCCTATCTCCGGAAACACCATATATTTT. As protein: CASSPLPISGNTIYF. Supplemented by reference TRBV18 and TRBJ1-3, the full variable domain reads NAGVMQNPRHLVRRRGQEARLRCSPMKGHSHVYWYRQLPEEGLKFMVYLQKENIIDESGMPKERFSAEFPKEGPSILRIQQVVRGDSAAYFCASSPLPISGNTIYFGEGSWLTVV.

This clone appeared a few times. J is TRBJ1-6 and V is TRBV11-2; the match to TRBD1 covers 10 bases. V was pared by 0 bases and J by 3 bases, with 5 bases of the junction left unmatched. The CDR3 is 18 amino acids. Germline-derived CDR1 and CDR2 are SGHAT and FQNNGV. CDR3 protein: CASSLDRDRGIYNSPLHF. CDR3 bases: TGTGCCAGCAGCTTAGATCGGGACAGGGGAATCTATAATTCACCCCTCCACTTT.

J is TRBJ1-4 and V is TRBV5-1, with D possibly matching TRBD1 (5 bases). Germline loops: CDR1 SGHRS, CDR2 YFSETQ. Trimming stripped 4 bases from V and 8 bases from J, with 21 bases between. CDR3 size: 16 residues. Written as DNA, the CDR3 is TGCGCCAGCAGCCCAAACCTAGGGGCGGCGGGAGAAAAACTGTTTTTT. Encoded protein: CASSPNLGAAGEKLFF.

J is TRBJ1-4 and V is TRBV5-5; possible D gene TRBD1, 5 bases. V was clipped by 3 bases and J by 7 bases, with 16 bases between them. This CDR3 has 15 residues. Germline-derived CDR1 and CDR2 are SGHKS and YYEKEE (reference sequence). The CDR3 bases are TGTGCCAGCAGCTCCGCGGCAGGGTTTGTTGAAAAACTGTTTTTT. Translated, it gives CASSSAAGFVEKLFF.

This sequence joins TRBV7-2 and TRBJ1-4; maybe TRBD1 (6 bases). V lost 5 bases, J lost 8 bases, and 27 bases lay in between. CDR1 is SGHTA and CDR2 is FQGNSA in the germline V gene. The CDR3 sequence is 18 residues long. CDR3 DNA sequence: TGTGCCAGCAGCCCCTACTCCGGGACACCAACAACGCGGGAAAAACTGTTTTTT. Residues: CASSPYSGTPTTREKLFF.

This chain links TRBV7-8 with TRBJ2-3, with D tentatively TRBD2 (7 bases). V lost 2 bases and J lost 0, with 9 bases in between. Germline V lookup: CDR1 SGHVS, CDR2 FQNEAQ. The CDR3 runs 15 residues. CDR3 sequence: CASSLRGGSTDTQYF. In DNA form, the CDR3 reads TGTGCCAGCAGCTTAAGGGGGGGGAGCACAGATACGCAGTATTTT.

The CDR3 coding sequence is TGTGCTAGTGCCCGTTGGGGCCTCTCCTACGAGCAGTACTTC. Translation gives CASARWGLSYEQYF. This chain connects TRBV12-5 to TRBJ2-5; weak D call: TRBD1 (5 bases). Near its end, the DNA agrees better with TRBJ2-7, so the J call may be wrong. Germline V gene lookup returns CDR1 LGHNT and CDR2 FRNRAP. The CDR3 runs to 14 residues.

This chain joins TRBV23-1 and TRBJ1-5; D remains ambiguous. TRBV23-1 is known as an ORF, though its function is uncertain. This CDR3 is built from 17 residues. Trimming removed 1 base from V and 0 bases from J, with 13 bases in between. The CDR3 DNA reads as TGCGCCAGCAGTCAATTTCGCGTTTACTATAGCAATCAGCCCCAGCATTTT. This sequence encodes CASSQFRVYYSNQPQHF.

CDR3 DNA: TGTGCCATCGGTCGTCGGGACAGCCAAGAGACCCAGTACTTC. It translates to CAIGRRDSQETQYF. The chain combines TRBV27 with TRBJ2-5; 7 bases are a match to TRBD1. The ends lost 10 bases at V and 1 base at J; junction bases unmatched: 9. Germline V gene data show CDR1 as MNHEY and CDR2 as SMNVEV (reference sequence). The CDR3 sequence is 14 residues long.

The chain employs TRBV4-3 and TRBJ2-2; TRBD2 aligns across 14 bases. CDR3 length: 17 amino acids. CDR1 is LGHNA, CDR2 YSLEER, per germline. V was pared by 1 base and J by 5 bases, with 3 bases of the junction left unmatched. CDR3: CASSQGLAGGPTGELFF. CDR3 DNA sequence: TGCGCCAGCAGCCAAGGACTAGCGGGGGGGCCGACCGGGGAGCTGTTTTTT.

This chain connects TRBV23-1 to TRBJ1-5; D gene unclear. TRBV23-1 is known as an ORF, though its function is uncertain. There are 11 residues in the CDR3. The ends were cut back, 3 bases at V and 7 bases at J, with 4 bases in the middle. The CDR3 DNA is TGCGCCAGCAGTCATGGCCAGCCCCAGCATTTT. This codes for CASSHGQPQHF.

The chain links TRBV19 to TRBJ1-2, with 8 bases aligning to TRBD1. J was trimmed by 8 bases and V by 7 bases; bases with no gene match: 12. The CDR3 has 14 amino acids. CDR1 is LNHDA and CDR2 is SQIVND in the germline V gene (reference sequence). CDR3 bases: TGTGCCAGTACCTCAGGGGGCACAGGGAACGGCTACACCTTC. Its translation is CASTSGGTGNGYTF.

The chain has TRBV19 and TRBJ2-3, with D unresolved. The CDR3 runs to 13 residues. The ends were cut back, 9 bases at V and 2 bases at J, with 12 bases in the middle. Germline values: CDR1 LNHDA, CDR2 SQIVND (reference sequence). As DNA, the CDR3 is TGTGCCAGCGCCGGGTCGGCCACAGATACGCAGTATTTT. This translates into CASAGSATDTQYF.

The CDR3 DNA sequence: TGCGCCAGCAGTGACAGGGGAAACAAGGACGAGCAGTACTTC. Translating gives CASSDRGNKDEQYF. The chain uses TRBV10-2 and TRBJ2-7; D is perhaps TRBD1 (6 bases). V lost 3 bases and J lost 5, with 14 bases in between. Germline CDR1 and CDR2: WSHSY and SAAADI. The CDR3 consists of 14 residues.

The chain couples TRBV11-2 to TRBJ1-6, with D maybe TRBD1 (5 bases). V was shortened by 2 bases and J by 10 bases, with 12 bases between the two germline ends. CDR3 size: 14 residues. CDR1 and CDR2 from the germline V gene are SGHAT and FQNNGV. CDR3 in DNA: TGTGCCAGCAGCTTACCTCTTCAGGGCTCACCCCTCCACTTT. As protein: CASSLPLQGSPLHF.

The DNA for the CDR3 is TGTGCCAGCATCTACGGACAGGGGTATGAAAAACTGTTTTTT. It yields the protein CASIYGQGYEKLFF. The chain links TRBV6-1 to TRBJ1-4; TRBD1 matches at 9 bases. Trimming removed 7 bases from V and 6 bases from J; junction bases left unmatched: 6. The CDR3 is 14 amino acids. Germline loops: CDR1 MNHNS, CDR2 SASEGT.